The text below deals with one TCR beta chain. The CDR3 has 15 residues. V lost 1 base and J lost 0, with 6 bases in between. Germline-derived CDR1 and CDR2 are SNHLY and FYNNEI. The data originate from a study of blood T cell repertoires in COVID-19. Study summary: Collection of acute and convalescent COVID-19 samples took place in the United States, Italy and Spain.

As originally analysed: Amplifying reference gene primers gave estimates of nucleated cell counts. The assay was immunoSEQ multiplex PCR, and TCRdb's table has in-frame clones only and misses some. V, J and clone size were drawn from that table, and D and trimming were deduced from the DNA. The repertoire holds 130,000 or so clones, with 80% to 90% as singletons. Sequencing used peripheral blood. The V and J genes are TRBV2 and TRBJ1-4; D is ambiguous. This clonotype originated in a man between 65 and 85 years old with active or convalescent COVID-19. The CDR3 DNA reads as TGTGCCAGCAGTGAAGGCGCCGCAACTAATGAAAAACTGTTTTTT. Protein product: CASSEGAATNEKLFF.